A single T cell receptor (beta chain) is shown here with its context. The data stem from a study of blood T cell repertoires in COVID-19. Study information: COVID-19 samples from acute and convalescent phases originated in the United States, Italy and Spain. The analysed material was cDNA or gDNA that came from T cells, B-cell-depleted T cells, or PBMCs.

With V trimmed by 3 bases and J by 8 bases, 1 base remained unmatched. This CDR3 spans 13 amino acids. In germline, CDR1 is SGDLS, CDR2 YYNGEE. Authors' methods: Estimation of nucleated cell counts was performed using reference gene primer amplification. The data were produced by immunoSEQ multiplex PCR, yet TCRdb's version contains in-frame clones alone and is incomplete. The V and J calls and the clone size are those of that table, but D and trimming were determined from the DNA. This table holds about 170,000 clones, roughly four fifths found once. V is TRBV9 and J is TRBJ1-6, with 8 positions matching TRBD1. The clonotype was recovered from a man aged 65 to 85 with active or convalescent COVID-19. Sequencing was carried out using peripheral blood. CDR3 sequence (DNA): TGTGCCAGCAGCGCGGACAGGGATTCACCCCTCCACTTT. Translation: CASSADRDSPLHF.